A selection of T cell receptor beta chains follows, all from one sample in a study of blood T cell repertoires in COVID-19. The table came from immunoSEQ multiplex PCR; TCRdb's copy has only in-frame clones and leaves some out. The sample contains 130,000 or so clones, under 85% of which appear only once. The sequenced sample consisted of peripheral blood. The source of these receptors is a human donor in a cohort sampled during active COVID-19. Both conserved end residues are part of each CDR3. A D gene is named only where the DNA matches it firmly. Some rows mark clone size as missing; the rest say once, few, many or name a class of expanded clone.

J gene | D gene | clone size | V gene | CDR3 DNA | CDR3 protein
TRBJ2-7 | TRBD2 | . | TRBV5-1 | TGCGCCAGCAGCTCTAGCGGGGCGACCTCCTACGAGCAGTACTTC | CASSSSGATSYEQYF
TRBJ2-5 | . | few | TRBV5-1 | TGCGCCAGCAGCTTGGGATCGAGCCAAGAGACCCAGTACTTC | CASSLGSSQETQYF
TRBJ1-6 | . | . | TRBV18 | TGTGCCAGCTCACCAAGGACGGGAAATTCACCCCTCCACTTT | CASSPRTGNSPLHF
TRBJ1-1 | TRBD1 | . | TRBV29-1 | TGCAGCGTGGAAGGGACAGGGGGTTCTGTACCTGAAGCTTTCTTT | CSVEGTGGSVPEAFF
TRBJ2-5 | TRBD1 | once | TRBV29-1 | TGCAGCGTTAATAAACAGGGGAGTGGTGGGACCCAGTACTTC | CSVNKQGSGGTQYF
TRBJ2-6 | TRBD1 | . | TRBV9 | TGTGCCAGCAGCTTGCCATTGACAGGGGGCGCGACGGGGGCCAACGTCCTGACTTTC | CASSLPLTGGATGANVLTF
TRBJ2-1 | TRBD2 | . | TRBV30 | TGTGCCTGGAGCGTGTCGATTTCGGGAGGGCAGTTCTTC | CAWSVSISGGQFF
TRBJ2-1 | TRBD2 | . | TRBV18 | TGTGCCAGCTCACCCCCCGGGAGGTCCTACAATGAGCAGTTCTTC | CASSPPGRSYNEQFF
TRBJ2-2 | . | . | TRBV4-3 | TGCGCCAGCAGCCAAGTTGGGGTAGCGGAATGGGCCGGGGAGCTGTTTTTT | CASSQVGVAEWAGELFF
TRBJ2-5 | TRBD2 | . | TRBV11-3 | TGTGCCAGCAGCTTGTCCGGGGGAGGGGAGACCCAGTACTTC | CASSLSGGGETQYF
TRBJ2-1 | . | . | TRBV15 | TGTGCCACCAGCAGAGATCCTCTAGCTAAGAATGAGCAGTTCTTC | CATSRDPLAKNEQFF
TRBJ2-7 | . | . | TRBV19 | TGTGCCACCCACCCACAGGGATCCTACGAGCAGTACTTC | CATHPQGSYEQYF
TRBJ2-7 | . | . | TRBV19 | TGTGCCAGTAGTCCAACCTGGGGGGGGACACTCACCTACGAGCAGTACTTC | CASSPTWGGTLTYEQYF
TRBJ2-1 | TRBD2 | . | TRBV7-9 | TGTGCCAGCAGCTTATCAGGTGTGACTAGCGGGAGAAATGAGCAGTTCTTC | CASSLSGVTSGRNEQFF
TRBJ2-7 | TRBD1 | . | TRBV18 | TGTGCCAGCTCATCGGCAGGGGGAAGCTACGAGCAGTACTTC | CASSSAGGSYEQYF
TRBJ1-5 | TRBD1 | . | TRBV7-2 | TGTGCCAGCAGGTTTGACAGGGGAAAAGGGCAGCCCCAGCATTTT | CASRFDRGKGQPQHF
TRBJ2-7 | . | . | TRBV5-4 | TGTGCCAGCAGCCGGACAGCAGATAGCTACGAGCAGTACTTC | CASSRTADSYEQYF
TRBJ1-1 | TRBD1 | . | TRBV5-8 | TGTGCCAGCAGCGCCCGTAGAGGGGGCGCTGAAGCTTTCTTT | CASSARRGGAEAFF
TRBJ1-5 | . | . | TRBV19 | TGTGCCAGTAGTCTCCCGCGCCAGGGTAGCCAGCCCCAGCATTTT | CASSLPRQGSQPQHF
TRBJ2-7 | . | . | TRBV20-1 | TGCAGTGCTAGGACTACCTACGAGCAGTACTTC | CSARTTYEQYF
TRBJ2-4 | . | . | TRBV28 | TGTGCCAGCAGTTCCTCCGGGGTCAGCAAAAACATTCAGTACTTC | CASSSSGVSKNIQYF
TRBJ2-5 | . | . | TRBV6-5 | TGTGCCAGCAGTTACCAGGGAACGGTCCCAGAGACCCAGTACTTC | CASSYQGTVPETQYF
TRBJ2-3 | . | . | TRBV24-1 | TGTGCCACCGCCCCACAGGGCACAGATACGCAGTATTTT | CATAPQGTDTQYF
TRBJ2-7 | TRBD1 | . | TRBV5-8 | TGTGCCAGCAGCCGGGGCCAGGGGGCCTACGAGCAGTACTTC | CASSRGQGAYEQYF
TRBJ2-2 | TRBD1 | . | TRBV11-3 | TGTGCCAGCAGCAAGAAGGGACAGGTTACCGGGGAGCTGTTTTTT | CASSKKGQVTGELFF
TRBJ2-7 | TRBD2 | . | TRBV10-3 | TGTGCCATCAGACCGGGACTAGCTGGATACGAGCAGTACTTC | CAIRPGLAGYEQYF
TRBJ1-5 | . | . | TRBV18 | TGTGCCAGCTCACCCGGGACATCACAAAGCCAGCCCCAGCATTTT | CASSPGTSQSQPQHF